These 16 T cell receptor beta chains originate from one sample sequenced in a study of T cells in localized non-small cell lung cancer. The method was immunoSEQ multiplex PCR; TCRdb's version includes in-frame clones alone and lacks a portion of them. The sample gives about 24,000 clones, around 90% of which show up once; 13% to 15% is in the top ten. The sample in question was peripheral blood, obtained before any cancer treatment. All receptors come from a man between 35 and 75 years old with stage III squamous cell lung carcinoma.

V and J are TRBV4-3 and TRBJ1-4, with TRBD1 as a possible D gene (5 bases). Trimming pared 4 bases from V and 0 bases from J, leaving 12 bases between. The CDR3 has 16 residues. Germline CDR1 reads LGHNA; CDR2 reads YSLEER. CDR3 nucleotide sequence: TGCGCCAGCAGCCTTACAGGCCTTACAACTAATGAAAAACTGTTTTTT. Translated: CASSLTGLTTNEKLFF.

The rearrangement uses TRBV2 and TRBJ1-5, with D tentatively TRBD1 (5 bases). Trimming removed 7 bases from V and 4 bases from J, with 17 bases in between. This CDR3 is built from 15 residues. Germline CDR1 reads SNHLY; CDR2 reads FYNNEI. The DNA of the CDR3 is TGTGCCAGCACCGAAGGGAGGGGACCTAATCAGCCCCAGCATTTT. It specifies CASTEGRGPNQPQHF.

The V call is TRBV5-1, the J call TRBJ2-5; 7 nucleotides align to TRBD1. The CDR3 runs 13 residues. After removal of 2 bases from V and 5 bases from J, the junction contained 3 bases not matched to a gene. Germline V gives CDR1 SGHRS, CDR2 YFSETQ. The CDR3 DNA follows: TGCGCCAGCAGCTTCTCCAGGGGGGAGACCCAGTACTTC. Protein product: CASSFSRGETQYF.

This clone was recorded once. The chain combines TRBV7-2 with TRBJ2-5; perhaps TRBD2 as D (7 bases). V was shortened by 8 bases and J by 5 bases, with 21 bases between the two germline ends. The germline V gene encodes CDR1 SGHTA and CDR2 FQGNSA. The CDR3 has 15 residues. In DNA form, the CDR3 reads TGTGCCAGCGACCTTGGGGGCGGGGGTCGGGAGACCCAGTACTTC. The encoded protein is CASDLGGGGRETQYF.

V usage is TRBV19 and J usage is TRBJ2-3; 10 bases are shared with TRBD1. J gave up 5 bases and V 8 bases, and 22 bases lay outside the gene matches. CDR1 and CDR2 from the germline V gene are LNHDA and SQIVND (reference sequence). This CDR3 is 19 amino acids long. The CDR3 DNA reads TGTGCCAGTTCCCACCGAAGAGGGGACAGGGGTCGAGTCAGAGATACGCAGTATTTT. Encoded protein: CASSHRRGDRGRVRDTQYF. Full variable domain (remainder filled in from reference TRBV19 and TRBJ2-3): DGGITQSPKYLFRKEGQNVTLSCEQNLNHDAMYWYRQDPGQGLRLIYYSQIVNDFQKGDIAEGYSVSREKKESFPLTVTSAQKNPTAFYLCASSHRRGDRGRVRDTQYFGPGTRLTVL.

This sequence joins TRBV28 and TRBJ1-3; D is ambiguous. Germline assignment: CDR1 MDHEN and CDR2 SYDVKM. V was shortened by 0 bases and J by 0 bases, with 9 bases between the two germline ends. The CDR3 extends over 16 amino acids. In DNA form, the CDR3 reads TGTGCCAGCAGTTTATGGCCGGACGTCTCTGGAAACACCATATATTTT. It translates to CASSLWPDVSGNTIYF. Looking up the rest from reference TRBV28 and TRBJ1-3 gives the full variable domain: DVKVTQSSRYLVKRTGEKVFLECVQDMDHENMFWYRQDPGLGLRLIYFSYDVKMKEKGDIPEGYSVSREKKERFSLILESASTNQTSMYLCASSLWPDVSGNTIYFGEGSWLTVV.

The genes are TRBV4-1 and TRBJ1-6; D uncertain. This CDR3 is built from 14 residues. The ends were cut back, 3 bases at V and 7 bases at J, with 10 bases in the middle. CDR1 and CDR2 (germline): MGHRA, YSYEKL. The CDR3 DNA reads TGCGCCAGCAGCCAGACGGGCCGGAATTCACCCCTCCACTTT. This translates into CASSQTGRNSPLHF.

This chain uses TRBV4-3 with TRBJ2-1; D may match TRBD1 or TRBD2 (5 bases each). The V end lost 8 bases, the J end lost 2 bases, and 19 bases lay between the germline ends. The germline V gene has CDR1 LGHNA and CDR2 YSLEER. CDR3 length: 16 residues. In DNA, the CDR3 is TGCGCCAGCTCGACACATGGGACGACGACCTACAATGAGCAGTTCTTC. This gives the protein CASSTHGTTTYNEQFF.

This chain uses TRBV28 with TRBJ2-2, with TRBD1 identical over 7 bases. The CDR3 consists of 14 residues. With V trimmed by 5 bases and J by 7 bases, 7 bases remained unmatched. Looked up from germline, CDR1 is MDHEN and CDR2 is SYDVKM. The CDR3 reads CASSPDRASGELFF. The CDR3 nucleotides are TGTGCCAGCAGTCCAGACAGGGCGAGCGGGGAGCTGTTTTTT.

The V gene is TRBV19, the J gene TRBJ1-2, with TRBD1 matching over 8 bases. CDR1 is LNHDA, CDR2 SQIVND, per germline (reference sequence). Trimming cost V 5 bases and J 3 bases; bases outside gene matches: 5. This CDR3 is built from 14 residues. CDR3 amino acids: CASSPQQGDYGYTF. Written as DNA, the CDR3 is TGTGCCAGTAGTCCCCAACAGGGGGACTATGGCTACACCTTC.

The V call is TRBV7-8, the J call TRBJ2-3, with 13 bases matching TRBD2. V lost 5 bases, J lost 2 bases, and 4 bases stayed unmatched. The germline gives CDR1 SGHVS, CDR2 FQNEAQ. This CDR3 contains 16 residues. CDR3 sequence reads: CASSKGLAGATDTQYF. The CDR3 DNA follows: TGTGCCAGCAGCAAAGGACTAGCGGGGGCCACAGATACGCAGTATTTT.

This chain connects TRBV4-3 to TRBJ2-5; D might be TRBD2 (6 bases). Looked up from germline, CDR1 is LGHNA and CDR2 is YSLEER. This CDR3 is built from 15 residues. V lost 0 bases to trimming and J lost 2 bases, with 10 bases between them. CDR3: CASSQDFRGQETQYF. The CDR3 DNA reads TGCGCCAGCAGCCAAGATTTCCGGGGGCAAGAGACCCAGTACTTC.

The chain carries TRBV27 and TRBJ2-1, with no clear D. CDR1 and CDR2 from the germline V gene are MNHEY and SMNVEV (reference sequence). The CDR3 totals 13 residues. V lost 1 base, J lost 9 bases, and 10 bases lay in between. The CDR3 DNA is TGTGCCAGCAGTTTATATAGGCATACTGAGCAGTTCTTC. Its protein is CASSLYRHTEQFF.

The V gene is TRBV7-2, the J gene TRBJ2-5; either TRBD1 or TRBD2 may supply D (5 bases each). The CDR3 is 13 amino acids. Per the germline V gene, CDR1 is SGHTA and CDR2 is FQGNSA. The V end lost 4 bases, the J end lost 2 bases, and 8 bases lay between the germline ends. CDR3 amino acids: CASSSGAQETQYF. In DNA, the CDR3 is TGTGCCAGCAGCTCCGGGGCTCAAGAGACCCAGTACTTC.

CDR3 sequence (DNA): TGCAGCGTTGAATTGTCCAGTCAAGGGGCCAACGTCCTGACTTTC. Its translation: CSVELSSQGANVLTF. The rearrangement joins TRBV29-1 to TRBJ2-6; D unresolved. This CDR3 spans 15 amino acids. Trimming took 2 bases from V and 4 from J, leaving 12 bases between them. Germline V CDR1 and CDR2: SQVTM, ANQGSEA.

The chain employs TRBV28 and TRBJ2-4; D remains unclear. From germline, CDR1 is MDHEN and CDR2 SYDVKM. The CDR3 covers 15 residues. V was trimmed by 3 bases and J by 1 base, leaving 10 bases between them. CDR3: CASSFFSDAKNIQYF. DNA for the CDR3: TGTGCCAGCAGTTTTTTTTCCGATGCCAAAAACATTCAGTACTTC.